A selection of T cell receptor beta chains follows, all from one sample in a study of CD4+ T cells in melanoma. Measured with immunoSEQ multiplex PCR; TCRdb has only the in-frame clones, and not every one. This table has about 140,000 clones, about nine tenths appearing once. These receptors originate from a human donor with melanoma. Both conserved end residues are part of each CDR3. D genes are given only for firm matches. The size of a clone is reported for some rows only, either as once, few or many, or as a class for expanded clones.

V gene: TRBV18
clone size: .
J gene: TRBJ1-2
D gene: TRBD1
CDR3 DNA: TGTGCCAGCTCACCACGGGGACAGGGGGCGCATGATGATGGCTACACCTTC
CDR3 protein: CASSPRGQGAHDDGYTF

V gene: TRBV7-2
clone size: .
J gene: TRBJ1-4
D gene: .
CDR3 DNA: TGTGCCAGCAGCTTAGTTCGGTGGTCCACTAATGAAAAACTGTTTTTT
CDR3 protein: CASSLVRWSTNEKLFF

V gene: TRBV6-1
clone size: .
J gene: TRBJ1-2
D gene: TRBD1
CDR3 DNA: TGTGCCAGCGGGGCGCCTAGACAGGGTATTTGGGGCTACACCTTC
CDR3 protein: CASGAPRQGIWGYTF

V gene: TRBV9
clone size: .
J gene: TRBJ2-1
D gene: TRBD2
CDR3 DNA: TGTGCCAGCAGCGTGGCAGGGGGCAGGACTAGCGGGAACAATGAGCAGTTCTTC
CDR3 protein: CASSVAGGRTSGNNEQFF

V gene: TRBV6-1
clone size: .
J gene: TRBJ2-2
D gene: .
CDR3 DNA: TGTGCCAGCAGTGCGCTTAGGGGAGGCACCGGGGAGCTGTTTTTT
CDR3 protein: CASSALRGGTGELFF

V gene: TRBV6-1
clone size: .
J gene: TRBJ1-2
D gene: TRBD1
CDR3 DNA: TGTGCCAGCCAAACGGACAGGGTAGGTGGCTACACCTTC
CDR3 protein: CASQTDRVGGYTF

V gene: TRBV5-6
clone size: .
J gene: TRBJ2-3
D gene: .
CDR3 DNA: TGTGCCAGCAGCTTGCCCGATACTAGCACAGATACGCAGTATTTT
CDR3 protein: CASSLPDTSTDTQYF

V gene: TRBV12-1
clone size: .
J gene: TRBJ2-2
D gene: .
CDR3 DNA: TGTGCCCAATCCAAAGAGGGGGAGCTGTTTTTT
CDR3 protein: CAQSKEGELFF

V gene: TRBV6-6
clone size: .
J gene: TRBJ1-2
D gene: .
CDR3 DNA: TGTGCCAGCAGCCCCGCGGGGAGTGGTTATGGCTACACCTTC
CDR3 protein: CASSPAGSGYGYTF

V gene: TRBV7-9
clone size: once
J gene: TRBJ1-1
D gene: .
CDR3 DNA: TGTGCCAGCAGCTTAGGATCGTCGGGGGGCAACACTGAAGCTTTCTTT
CDR3 protein: CASSLGSSGGNTEAFF

V gene: TRBV10-1
clone size: few
J gene: TRBJ2-3
D gene: .
CDR3 DNA: TGCGCCAGCAGTGCCGGGACGGCCCGTCGGTATTTT
CDR3 protein: CASSAGTARRYF

V gene: TRBV5-1
clone size: .
J gene: TRBJ2-1
D gene: TRBD2
CDR3 DNA: TGCGCCAGCAGCACGGGGGGGGCTAGTACGCACAATGAGCAGTTCTTC
CDR3 protein: CASSTGGASTHNEQFF

V gene: TRBV27
clone size: .
J gene: TRBJ1-6
D gene: .
CDR3 DNA: TGTGCCAGCAGTTTAGGGTCGGAGTTACTAGCCCTCCACTTT
CDR3 protein: CASSLGSELLALHF

V gene: TRBV6-5
clone size: once
J gene: TRBJ1-1
D gene: .
CDR3 DNA: TGTGCCAGCAGCCGAGGACAGCTCATGAACACTGAAGCTTTCTTT
CDR3 protein: CASSRGQLMNTEAFF

V gene: TRBV4-2
clone size: .
J gene: TRBJ2-5
D gene: TRBD2
CDR3 DNA: TGTGCCAGCAGCTGGCCCGGGACTAGACAAGAGACCCAGTACTTC
CDR3 protein: CASSWPGTRQETQYF

V gene: TRBV2
clone size: .
J gene: TRBJ2-7
D gene: TRBD1
CDR3 DNA: TGTGCCAGCAGCCGACAGGGCACGCACGAGCAGTACTTC
CDR3 protein: CASSRQGTHEQYF

V gene: TRBV11-3
clone size: .
J gene: TRBJ1-1
D gene: .
CDR3 DNA: TGTGCCAGCAGCTTAGATGAGAACACTGAAGCTTTCTTT
CDR3 protein: CASSLDENTEAFF

V gene: TRBV10-2
clone size: .
J gene: TRBJ1-2
D gene: .
CDR3 DNA: TGCGCCAGCAGTGAAGCTAACTATGGCTACACCTTC
CDR3 protein: CASSEANYGYTF

V gene: TRBV19
clone size: once
J gene: TRBJ2-7
D gene: .
CDR3 DNA: TGTGCCAGTAGTTCCCAGGGGAGGGAAGCGGGGTCCTACGAGCAGTACTTC
CDR3 protein: CASSSQGREAGSYEQYF

V gene: TRBV2
clone size: .
J gene: TRBJ1-2
D gene: TRBD1
CDR3 DNA: TGTGCCGGGGATCAGACAGGGAACTATGGCTACACCTTC
CDR3 protein: CAGDQTGNYGYTF

V gene: TRBV5-1
clone size: once
J gene: TRBJ1-3
D gene: .
CDR3 DNA: TGCGCCAGCAGCTTGGGGAACTCTGGAAACACCATATATTTT
CDR3 protein: CASSLGNSGNTIYF

V gene: TRBV7-8
clone size: .
J gene: TRBJ1-5
D gene: TRBD1
CDR3 DNA: TGTGCCAGCAGCTCACCGGGACAGGGGTCTTGGCAGCCCCAGCATTTT
CDR3 protein: CASSSPGQGSWQPQHF

V gene: TRBV29-1
clone size: .
J gene: TRBJ2-7
D gene: .
CDR3 DNA: TGCAGCGTATCGGGCTTTTCCTACGAGCAGTACTTC
CDR3 protein: CSVSGFSYEQYF

V gene: TRBV2
clone size: .
J gene: TRBJ1-3
D gene: TRBD1
CDR3 DNA: TGTGCCAGCGGACAGGGAAGGACAACCACCATATATTTT
CDR3 protein: CASGQGRTTTIYF